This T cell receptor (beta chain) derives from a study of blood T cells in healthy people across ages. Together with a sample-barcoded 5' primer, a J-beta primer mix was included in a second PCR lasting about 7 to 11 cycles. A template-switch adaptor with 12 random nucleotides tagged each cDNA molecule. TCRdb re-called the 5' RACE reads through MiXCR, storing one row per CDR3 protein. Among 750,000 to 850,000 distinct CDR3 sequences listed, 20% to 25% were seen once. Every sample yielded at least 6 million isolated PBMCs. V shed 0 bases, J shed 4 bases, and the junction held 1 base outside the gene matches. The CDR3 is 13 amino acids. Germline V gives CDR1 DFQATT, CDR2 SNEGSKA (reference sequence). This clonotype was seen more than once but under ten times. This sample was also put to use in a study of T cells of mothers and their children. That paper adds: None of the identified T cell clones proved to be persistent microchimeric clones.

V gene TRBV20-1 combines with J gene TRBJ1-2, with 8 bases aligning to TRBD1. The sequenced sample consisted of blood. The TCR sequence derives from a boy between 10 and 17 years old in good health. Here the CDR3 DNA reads TGCAGTGCTAGAGACAGGGGGCTCTATGGCTACACCTTC. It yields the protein CSARDRGLYGYTF.